Shown below are 14 T cell receptor beta chains from a single sample sequenced in a study of beta chain features in type 1 diabetes. Study observations and caveats: Significant though moderate, a shortening of TCRB CDR3s appeared in all four CD4+ subsets of Type 1 diabetes patients.

What was sequenced were expressed TCRB transcripts, since all of the isolated RNA had been reverse transcribed. The data were produced by immunoSEQ multiplex PCR, yet TCRdb's version contains in-frame clones alone and is incomplete. The sample lists approximately 260,000 clones, less than 30% occurring once. These TCRs' antigens remain unknown. Sequenced: naive CD4+ T cells from blood. All receptors derive from a woman aged 25 to 39 with type 1 diabetes.

This chain connects TRBV10-2 to TRBJ2-7; the match to TRBD2 covers 7 bases. There are 15 residues in the CDR3. V was clipped by 6 bases and J by 0 bases; unmatched bases: 8. Germline V gene data show CDR1 as WSHSY and CDR2 as SAAADI. The CDR3 DNA reads TGCGCCAGCAGCCGCAAACTAGCGAGCTCCTACGAGCAGTACTTC. Protein product: CASSRKLASSYEQYF.

This clone has only a few counts. V is TRBV19 and J is TRBJ2-3; the match to TRBD2 covers 11 bases. Germline values: CDR1 LNHDA, CDR2 SQIVND (reference sequence). V lost 5 bases to trimming and J lost 4 bases; unmatched junction nucleotides: 11. CDR3 size: 17 residues. CDR3 DNA: TGTGCCAGTAGTGCCATACTAGCGGGAGTGATTTCAGATACGCAGTATTTT. The encoded protein is CASSAILAGVISDTQYF.

CDR3 amino acids: CASSVGGLRADTQYF. The CDR3 nucleotides are TGTGCCAGCAGCGTGGGGGGTCTACGCGCAGATACGCAGTATTTT. J is TRBJ2-3 and V is TRBV9, with D possibly matching TRBD2 (6 bases). V was cut by 2 bases and J by 4 bases, with 14 bases left in between. There are 15 residues in the CDR3. CDR1 is SGDLS and CDR2 is YYNGEE in the germline V gene.

This chain joins TRBV29-1 and TRBJ2-2; 7 bases map to TRBD1. The J segment lost 6 bases and the V segment lost 7 bases, leaving 8 bases of the junction unmatched. The germline V gene encodes CDR1 SQVTM and CDR2 ANQGSEA. CDR3 length: 13 residues. CDR3 nucleotides: TGCAGCGCAGCCCGACAGGGTTCCGGGGAGCTGTTTTTT. This sequence encodes CSAARQGSGELFF.

The sample holds a few counts of this clone. This chain connects TRBV28 to TRBJ1-2; a possible D gene is TRBD1 (5 bases). The V end lost 6 bases, the J end lost 10 bases, and 15 bases lay between the germline ends. Per the germline V gene, CDR1 is MDHEN and CDR2 is SYDVKM. This CDR3 contains 12 residues. CDR3 sequence: CASSIRVGHYTF. Written as DNA, the CDR3 is TGTGCCAGCAGCATCAGGGTCGGGCACTACACCTTC.

CDR3: CATSRDRGHLTGELFF. Here the CDR3 DNA reads TGTGCCACCAGCAGAGATCGGGGACACCTCACCGGGGAGCTGTTTTTT. The chain links TRBV15 to TRBJ2-2; possibly TRBD1 for D (6 bases). The V and J ends lost 0 bases and 4 bases respectively, with 12 bases between them. Germline assignment: CDR1 LNHNV and CDR2 YYDKDF (reference sequence). The CDR3 totals 16 residues.

The chain carries TRBV4-2 and TRBJ2-2; 9 bases align to TRBD2. V was clipped by 2 bases and J by 5 bases; unmatched bases: 6. The CDR3 extends over 16 amino acids. Germline V gene sequence: CDR1 LGHNA, CDR2 YNFKEQ. The DNA for the CDR3 is TGTGCCAGCAGCCAAATTAGCGGGAGAAGTACCGGGGAGCTGTTTTTT. Amino acids: CASSQISGRSTGELFF.

The rearrangement joins TRBV5-1 to TRBJ2-7, with 7 bases that match TRBD1. The CDR3 extends over 14 amino acids. Germline V gene sequence: CDR1 SGHRS, CDR2 YFSETQ. V was clipped by 4 bases and J by 3 bases; unmatched bases: 7. CDR3 sequence: CASSVTGMGYEQYF. CDR3 in DNA: TGCGCCAGCAGCGTGACAGGGATGGGCTACGAGCAGTACTTC.

This clone was observed a handful of times. The V and J genes are TRBV4-1 and TRBJ2-7; 12 nucleotides align to TRBD2. Germline CDR1 reads MGHRA; CDR2 reads YSYEKL. This CDR3 spans 17 amino acids. J was trimmed by 4 bases and V by 4 bases; bases with no gene match: 11. Here the CDR3 DNA reads TGCGCCAGCAGCCGGGGACTAGCGGGTCTGGCTAGTTACGAGCAGTACTTC. As protein: CASSRGLAGLASYEQYF.

This clone was counted between two and nine times. The chain employs TRBV5-6 and TRBJ2-7; D may be TRBD1 (5 bases). Germline CDR1 SGHDT, CDR2 YYEEEE. The CDR3 spans 14 residues. V dropped 0 bases and J dropped 2 bases, with 9 bases sitting between them. CDR3 DNA sequence: TGTGCCAGCAGCTTGGGTAGGGGTCCCTACGAGCAGTACTTC. Translated, it gives CASSLGRGPYEQYF.

The chain recombines TRBV2 with TRBJ1-2, with 10 bases lining up with TRBD1. Trimming cost V 4 bases and J 6 bases; bases outside gene matches: 5. This CDR3 is 14 amino acids long. Germline CDR1 SNHLY, CDR2 FYNNEI. Here the CDR3 reads CASSVSGTGDGYTF. In DNA, the CDR3 is TGTGCCAGCAGTGTCTCCGGGACAGGGGATGGCTACACCTTC.

CDR3 DNA: TGTGCCAGCAACCGGGACAGGTTAACCCACGAGCAGTACTTC. Protein sequence: CASNRDRLTHEQYF. The chain has TRBV6-1 and TRBJ2-7, with 8 bases identical to TRBD1. V shed 7 bases, J shed 5 bases, and the junction held 10 bases outside the gene matches. CDR1 and CDR2 (germline): MNHNS, SASEGT. The CDR3 is 14 residues long.

The V call is TRBV20-1, the J call TRBJ2-7; D is unresolved. Germline V CDR1 and CDR2: DFQATT, SNEGSKA (reference sequence). The CDR3 length is 11 residues. Trimming removed 6 bases at V and 3 bases at J, with 9 bases between. Here the CDR3 reads CSAHRNYEQYF. For the CDR3, the DNA is TGCAGTGCCCACAGAAACTACGAGCAGTACTTC.

The chain recombines TRBV5-1 with TRBJ1-2; 7 bases match TRBD1. The V gene's germline CDR1 is SGHRS and CDR2 YFSETQ. This CDR3 contains 16 residues. Germline trimming cut 4 bases from V and 3 bases from J; bases unmatched to any gene: 12. The CDR3 sequence: CASSHPIRQGDYGYTF. The CDR3 DNA reads TGCGCCAGCAGCCACCCAATCCGACAGGGAGACTATGGCTACACCTTC.